This T cell receptor (beta chain) was documented in a study of beta chain features in type 1 diabetes. Looked up from germline, CDR1 is SGHNT and CDR2 is YYREEE (reference sequence). The CDR3 totals 15 residues. Trimming cost V 3 bases and J 3 bases, with 16 bases left between them. General observations from the study: Still unanswered here is whether HLA type influences TCRB rearrangement.

This clone was detected only a few times. Antigen: not known. The whole isolated RNA underwent reverse transcription, so sequencing captured expressed TCRB transcripts. About 3.57 million reads per sample were averaged for naive, central memory and regulatory samples. The repertoire was sequenced with immunoSEQ multiplex PCR; TCRdb's copy has only in-frame clones and lacks some. Here the sample spans 350,000 or so clones, around 20% being singletons. The TCR comes from a young woman in good health. The sequenced sample was naive CD4+ T cells from blood. This chain uses TRBV5-4 with TRBJ2-7, with D possibly being TRBD2 (6 bases). This CDR3 is CASSSGGGSGYEQYF. The CDR3 DNA is TGTGCCAGCAGCTCGGGTGGAGGTAGCGGCTACGAGCAGTACTTC.